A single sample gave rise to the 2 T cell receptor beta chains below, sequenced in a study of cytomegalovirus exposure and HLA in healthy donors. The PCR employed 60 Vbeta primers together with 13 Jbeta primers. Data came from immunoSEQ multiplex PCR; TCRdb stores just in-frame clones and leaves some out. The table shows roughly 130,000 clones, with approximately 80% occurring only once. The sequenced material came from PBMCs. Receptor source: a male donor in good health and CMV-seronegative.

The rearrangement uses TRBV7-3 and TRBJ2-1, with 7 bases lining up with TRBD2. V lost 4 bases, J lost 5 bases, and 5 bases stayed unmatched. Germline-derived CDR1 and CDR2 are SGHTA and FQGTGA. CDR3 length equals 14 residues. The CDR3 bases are TGTGCCAGCAGCTCCTTTAGCGGGCACAATGAGCAGTTCTTC. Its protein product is CASSSFSGHNEQFF.

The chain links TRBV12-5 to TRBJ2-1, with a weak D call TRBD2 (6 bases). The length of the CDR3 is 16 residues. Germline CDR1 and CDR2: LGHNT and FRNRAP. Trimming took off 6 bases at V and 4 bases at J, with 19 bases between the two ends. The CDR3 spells CASGLASSAKYNEQFF. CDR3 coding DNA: TGTGCTAGTGGGTTAGCCTCTAGCGCAAAGTACAATGAGCAGTTCTTC.